Presented here are 19 T cell receptor beta chains from one specimen sequenced in a study of T cell repertoires in cytomegalovirus infection. TCRdb used MiXCR to reprocess the reads, holding one entry per CDR3 protein. The sample lists 250,000 or so distinct CDR3 sequences; roughly 9.1% were seen once. The sequencing sample was made of PBMCs. These receptors originate from a human donor in good health (CMV status not recorded). Some clones in this sample may be carry-over from other donors' samples.

This clonotype was found many times. V is TRBV6-2 or TRBV6-3 and J is TRBJ2-6; no firm D call. Trimming removed 4 bases from V and 0 bases from J, with 13 bases in between. The germline CDR1 and CDR2 sequences are MNHEY and SVGEGT. The CDR3 spans 17 residues. The CDR3 loop reads CASSSSFSRSGANVLTF. DNA for the CDR3: TGTGCCAGCAGTTCGAGCTTCAGCCGCTCTGGGGCCAACGTCCTGACTTTC.

This clonotype was counted many times. The chain recombines TRBV7-2 with TRBJ2-5; no firm D call. The CDR3 has 13 residues. Trimming pared 6 bases from V and 1 base from J, leaving 9 bases between. Germline CDR1 and CDR2: SGHTA and FQGNSA. The CDR3 DNA follows: TGTGCCAGCAGGGAAGCCAGCCAAGAGACCCAGTACTTC. Protein: CASREASQETQYF.

This chain connects TRBV27 to TRBJ1-3; no clear D. Between the trimmed V and J ends, which lost 4 bases and 2 bases, there was a span of 6 bases. The germline gives CDR1 MNHEY, CDR2 SMNVEV (reference sequence). This CDR3 is built from 13 residues. CDR3 DNA: TGTGCCAGCAGTTCCGTGACTGGAAACACCATATATTTT. Translated, it gives CASSSVTGNTIYF.

This clonotype was seen repeatedly, ten times or more. J is TRBJ1-2 and V is TRBV7-2; 8 nucleotides agree with TRBD1. Germline V CDR1 and CDR2: SGHTA, FQGNSA. This CDR3 contains 15 residues. V gave up 4 bases and J gave up 4 bases; unmatched junction bases: 8. CDR3 protein: CASSSPGQAFYGYTF. The CDR3 DNA is TGTGCCAGCAGCTCCCCGGGACAGGCCTTCTATGGCTACACCTTC.

The table lists this clonotype with many counts. This chain connects TRBV7-2 to TRBJ1-5; 7 nucleotides line up with TRBD1. V gave up 1 base and J gave up 2 bases; unmatched junction bases: 14. CDR1 SGHTA and CDR2 FQGNSA come from the germline V gene. CDR3 size: 19 residues. CDR3 in amino acids: CASSLGSTGTHRGNQPQHF. Here the CDR3 DNA reads TGTGCCAGCAGCTTAGGATCGACAGGGACCCATCGAGGCAATCAGCCCCAGCATTTT.

This chain links TRBV12-3 or TRBV12-4 with TRBJ1-6, with 8 positions matching TRBD1. The CDR3 length is 13 residues. The J segment lost 9 bases and the V segment lost 6 bases, leaving 4 bases of the junction unmatched. This CDR3 is CASRGQAGSPLHF. CDR3 coding DNA: TGTGCCAGCAGGGGACAGGCGGGTTCACCCCTCCACTTT.

The table lists this clonotype with many counts. V is TRBV28 and J is TRBJ2-3; 12 positions agree with TRBD2. This CDR3 spans 15 amino acids. Germline trimming cut 6 bases from V and 1 base from J; bases unmatched to any gene: 2. Germline V gives CDR1 MDHEN, CDR2 SYDVKM. This CDR3 reads CASRRLAGGTDTQYF. DNA for the CDR3: TGTGCCAGCAGGAGACTAGCGGGGGGCACAGATACGCAGTATTTT.

In this sample, this clonotype turned up many times. V gene TRBV7-2 combines with J gene TRBJ1-2, with D possibly matching TRBD1 (5 bases). The V gene lost 6 bases and the J gene lost 0 bases, with 8 bases spanning the gap. Germline lookup yields CDR1 SGHTA and CDR2 FQGNSA. The CDR3 covers 13 residues. CDR3 DNA sequence: TGTGCCAGCAGTGGACATCCTAACTATGGCTACACCTTC. Translation gives CASSGHPNYGYTF.

The rearrangement uses TRBV30 and TRBJ2-7; TRBD1 matches at 8 bases. The trim removed 7 bases at V and 4 bases at J, leaving 6 bases unmatched. Germline V gene lookup returns CDR1 GTSNPN and CDR2 SVGIG (reference sequence). The CDR3 runs 12 residues. The CDR3 sequence is CALDRDSYEQYF. DNA for the CDR3: TGTGCCTTGGACAGGGATTCTTACGAGCAGTACTTC.

In its sample, this clonotype was seen many times. The chain couples TRBV19 to TRBJ1-5; 7 bases fit TRBD1. With V trimmed by 5 bases and J by 1 base, 5 bases remained unmatched. Germline V gene sequence: CDR1 LNHDA, CDR2 SQIVND (reference sequence). The CDR3 has 15 residues. The CDR3 DNA sequence: TGTGCCAGTAGTGCTACCAGGGGGAGCAATCAGCCCCAGCATTTT. Translating gives CASSATRGSNQPQHF.

This clonotype was observed a handful of times. The genes are TRBV12-5 and TRBJ1-4; 7 bases agree with TRBD1. The junction had 4 bases not matched to a gene; V was cut back by 5 bases and J by 4 bases. There are 14 residues in the CDR3. The germline V gene has CDR1 LGHNT and CDR2 FRNRAP. The CDR3 region is CASGTGQINEKLFF. DNA of the CDR3: TGTGCTAGTGGTACGGGACAGATTAATGAAAAACTGTTTTTT.

This clonotype was detected many times. The rearrangement uses TRBV6-1 and TRBJ2-2, with D perhaps TRBD2 (6 bases). Deletions cut 2 bases from V and 1 base from J, with 8 bases between. From germline, CDR1 is MNHNS and CDR2 SASEGT. The CDR3 extends over 15 amino acids. The CDR3 loop is CASSEFSGNTGELFF. CDR3 in DNA: TGTGCCAGCAGTGAATTTAGCGGGAACACCGGGGAGCTGTTTTTT.

At least ten counts were recorded for this clonotype. The chain combines TRBV7-2 with TRBJ2-7; 11 nucleotides line up with TRBD2. V trimming: 1 base; J trimming: 3 bases; junction bases outside the gene matches: 11. The CDR3 totals 18 residues. The germline V gene has CDR1 SGHTA and CDR2 FQGNSA. CDR3 sequence: CASSLVPNSGGDLYEQYF. CDR3 DNA sequence: TGTGCCAGCAGCTTAGTCCCTAATAGCGGGGGGGACCTCTACGAGCAGTACTTC.

The gene calls are TRBV14 and TRBJ2-7; a weak D match, TRBD2 (5 bases). Germline-derived CDR1 and CDR2 are SGHDN and FVKESK. With 2 bases removed from V and 0 bases from J, the gap between germline ends came to 14 bases. The CDR3 has 16 amino acids. The CDR3 nucleotides are TGTGCCAGCAGCCAAACGGGATCCCAAAGCTCCTACGAGCAGTACTTC. Its protein is CASSQTGSQSSYEQYF.

The sample holds many counts of this clonotype. The chain couples TRBV7-9 to TRBJ1-3, with unresolved D. The V gene's germline CDR1 is SEHNR and CDR2 FQNEAQ (reference sequence). This CDR3 has 15 amino acids. V lost 4 bases and J lost 3, with 13 bases in between. CDR3 region: CASSSWRRGGNTIYF. The DNA for the CDR3 is TGTGCCAGCAGCTCCTGGCGCCGGGGTGGAAACACCATATATTTT.

The chain links TRBV5-1 to TRBJ2-2; no clear D gene. V was trimmed by 3 bases and J by 4 bases, leaving 7 bases between them. The CDR3 is made up of 13 amino acids. In germline, CDR1 is SGHRS, CDR2 YFSETQ. The CDR3 loop is CASSSIPTGELFF. CDR3 DNA sequence: TGCGCCAGCAGCTCGATTCCCACCGGGGAGCTGTTTTTT.

This clonotype was seen at least ten times. This chain uses TRBV7-2 with TRBJ2-7; D is possibly TRBD2 (6 bases). Trimming shortened V by 1 base and J by 4 bases, and 11 bases separated the two germline ends. The CDR3 has 14 residues. Germline V lookup: CDR1 SGHTA, CDR2 FQGNSA. The DNA for the CDR3 is TGTGCCAGCAGCTTAGTATTGGGGGGATACGAGCAGTACTTC. Its translation is CASSLVLGGYEQYF.

This clonotype has at least ten counts. The rearrangement links TRBV7-2 to TRBJ2-3; D is unclear. V was pared by 2 bases and J by 4 bases, with 10 bases between. This CDR3 contains 14 residues. CDR1 and CDR2 from the germline V gene are SGHTA and FQGNSA. CDR3 DNA sequence: TGTGCCAGCAGCTTAACAAGGGTCGCAGATACGCAGTATTTT. Its translation: CASSLTRVADTQYF. Using reference TRBV7-2 and TRBJ2-3 for the parts outside the CDR3, the full variable domain is GAGVSQSPSNKVTEKGKDVELRCDPISGHTALYWYRQSLGQGLEFLIYFQGNSAPDKSGLPSDRFSAERTGGSVSTLTIQRTQQEDSAVYLCASSLTRVADTQYFGPGTRLTVL.

The chain employs TRBV5-1 and TRBJ2-2; D may be TRBD1 or TRBD2 (5 bases each). This CDR3 comprises 14 residues. Germline lookup yields CDR1 SGHRS and CDR2 YFSETQ. Trimming left V 7 bases short and J 1 base short, with 11 bases between. DNA of the CDR3: TGCGCCAGCCAGGGAGCAGGGAACACCGGGGAGCTGTTTTTT. This sequence encodes CASQGAGNTGELFF.